Following are 5 T cell receptor beta chains from one sample sequenced in a study of PD-1 blockade in classical Hodgkin lymphoma. Every patient was affected by relapse after autologous stem cell transplantation, while exposure to brentuximab vedotin was not uniform. Data came from immunoSEQ multiplex PCR; TCRdb stores just in-frame clones and leaves some out. The data contain 75,000 to 100,000 clones, roughly 76% of them singletons. Material: peripheral blood mononuclear cells (PBMCs), obtained before the second cycle of nivolumab. Receptor source: a human donor with classical Hodgkin lymphoma.

This chain uses TRBV4-2 with TRBJ2-7; D call uncertain. The CDR3 is made up of 15 amino acids. Germline assignment: CDR1 LGHNA and CDR2 YNFKEQ. V dropped 0 bases and J dropped 1 base, with 10 bases sitting between them. The CDR3 bases are TGTGCCAGCAGCCAAGATCGGCTTAAATCCTACGAGCAGTACTTC. Translated, it gives CASSQDRLKSYEQYF.

This sequence joins TRBV19 and TRBJ1-5, with 9 bases aligning to TRBD1. Germline V gene sequence: CDR1 LNHDA, CDR2 SQIVND (reference sequence). V gave up 6 bases and J gave up 4 bases; unmatched junction bases: 7. This CDR3 spans 15 amino acids. CDR3 in amino acids: CASRWGQGGNQPQHF. Written as DNA, the CDR3 is TGTGCCAGTAGATGGGGACAGGGCGGAAATCAGCCCCAGCATTTT.

This rearrangement joins TRBV30 to TRBJ2-1; D is possibly TRBD2 (6 bases). The CDR3 length is 16 residues. V lost 2 bases and J lost 4, with 18 bases in between. Germline V gives CDR1 GTSNPN, CDR2 SVGIG (reference sequence). The CDR3 loop reads CAWSKIAVGLYNEQFF. The CDR3 bases are TGTGCCTGGAGTAAGATAGCGGTGGGTCTTTACAATGAGCAGTTCTTC.

This clone came up a few times. The chain combines TRBV5-4 with TRBJ2-1, with TRBD1 as a possible D gene (7 bases). The germline V gene encodes CDR1 SGHNT and CDR2 YYREEE (reference sequence). This CDR3 is 13 amino acids long. Trimming left V 4 bases short and J 9 bases short, with 14 bases between. In DNA form, the CDR3 reads TGTGCCAGCAGCGCCAGACAGGGAGGTGAGCAGTTCTTC. Translated, it gives CASSARQGGEQFF.

CDR3 sequence reads: CASSILTPPTGELFF. CDR3 DNA: TGTGCCAGCTCAATTTTGACACCACCCACCGGGGAGCTGTTTTTT. V usage is TRBV18 and J usage is TRBJ2-2, with unresolved D. Germline CDR1 KGHSH, CDR2 LQKENI. Trimming shortened V by 5 bases and J by 4 bases, and 14 bases separated the two germline ends. There are 15 residues in the CDR3.